These 17 T cell receptor beta chains share one sample of origin, sequenced in a study of blood T cell repertoires in COVID-19. Sequencing was performed with immunoSEQ multiplex PCR; in TCRdb, only in-frame clones are kept and a portion is missing. The sample contains about 24,000 clones, roughly nine tenths of which appear only once. Material for sequencing was peripheral blood. The receptors were gathered from a woman aged 70-85 years with active COVID-19.

The chain employs TRBV18 and TRBJ2-5, with 11 bases that match TRBD1. Per germline, CDR1 KGHSH and CDR2 LQKENI. Germline trimming cut 5 bases from V and 7 bases from J; bases unmatched to any gene: 9. This CDR3 comprises 15 residues. CDR3 nucleotides: TGTGCCAGCTCATTCGGACAGGGGGCGGAAGGGACCCAGTACTTC. Protein sequence: CASSFGQGAEGTQYF.

The chain employs TRBV5-1 and TRBJ1-2, with D tentatively TRBD1 (5 bases). This CDR3 has 16 amino acids. V was trimmed by 3 bases and J by 7 bases, leaving 22 bases between them. The V gene's germline CDR1 is SGHRS and CDR2 YFSETQ. This CDR3 is CASSSGIDSVRGGYTF. The CDR3 DNA reads TGCGCCAGCAGCTCGGGTATCGACAGCGTTAGAGGTGGCTACACCTTC.

The chain carries TRBV6-6 and TRBJ1-4; 11 bases line up with TRBD1. The V gene end was trimmed by 6 bases and the J gene end by 4 bases; junction bases not matched to a gene: 4. This CDR3 spans 15 amino acids. Per the germline V gene, CDR1 is MNHNY and CDR2 is SVGAGI (reference sequence). In DNA form, the CDR3 reads TGTGCCAGCAGCTGGGGACAGGGGGGTAATGAAAAACTGTTTTTT. This encodes CASSWGQGGNEKLFF.

This clone appeared a single time. This chain uses TRBV5-1 with TRBJ2-7, with 7 bases aligning to TRBD1. CDR3 length equals 15 residues. V was pared by 2 bases and J by 4 bases, with 9 bases of the junction left unmatched. The germline V gene encodes CDR1 SGHRS and CDR2 YFSETQ. CDR3 sequence: CASSFPQGSGYEQYF. DNA for the CDR3: TGCGCCAGCAGCTTCCCACAGGGGAGTGGGTACGAGCAGTACTTC.

The rearrangement uses TRBV6-2 or TRBV6-3 and TRBJ2-6; 8 positions match TRBD1. V trimming: 6 bases; J trimming: 0 bases; junction bases outside the gene matches: 7. The CDR3 contains 17 residues. CDR1 MNHEY and CDR2 SVGEGT come from the germline V gene. The CDR3 DNA sequence: TGTGCCAGCAGCCGACAGGGGCTTCCCTCTGGGGCCAACGTCCTGACTTTC. This translates into CASSRQGLPSGANVLTF.

This chain joins TRBV2 and TRBJ1-1; the match to TRBD1 covers 7 bases. V lost 6 bases, J lost 6 bases, and 10 bases stayed unmatched. CDR1 and CDR2 (germline): SNHLY, FYNNEI. This CDR3 has 14 residues. The CDR3 nucleotides read TGTGCCAGCAGGGGGGACAGAGGGAGCGCTGAAGCTTTCTTT. This gives the protein CASRGDRGSAEAFF.

The chain uses TRBV5-1 and TRBJ1-2; 9 bases are shared with TRBD1. V trimming: 4 bases; J trimming: 8 bases; junction bases outside the gene matches: 15. The CDR3 length is 16 residues. Germline CDR1 and CDR2: SGHRS and YFSETQ. The CDR3 sequence: CASSEPTGGAGIGYTF. The CDR3 region has the DNA TGCGCCAGCAGCGAACCAACAGGGGGCGCGGGAATAGGCTACACCTTC.

This clone was recorded only once. The rearrangement links TRBV5-6 to TRBJ1-1, with D possibly TRBD1 on 5 matching bases. Germline V lookup: CDR1 SGHDT, CDR2 YYEEEE. Trimming stripped 4 bases from V and 4 bases from J, with 8 bases between. The CDR3 length is 12 residues. CDR3 loop: CASSSGTTEAFF. The CDR3 region has the DNA TGTGCCAGCAGCAGCGGGACCACTGAAGCTTTCTTT.

The CDR3 protein is CATRDRVHEQYF. DNA for the CDR3: TGTGCCACCAGGGACAGGGTTCACGAGCAGTACTTC. This rearrangement joins TRBV6-5 to TRBJ2-7; 9 nucleotides align to TRBD1. This CDR3 has 12 amino acids. CDR1 is MNHEY, CDR2 SVGAGI, per germline. With V trimmed by 10 bases and J by 5 bases, 6 bases remained unmatched.

This chain uses TRBV11-2 with TRBJ1-4, with no clear D. The CDR3 has 13 residues. Germline CDR1 and CDR2: SGHAT and FQNNGV. The V gene lost 3 bases and the J gene lost 5 bases, with 7 bases spanning the gap. The CDR3 is CASSLRWNEKLFF. Written as DNA, the CDR3 is TGTGCCAGCAGCTTGAGATGGAATGAAAAACTGTTTTTT.

V usage is TRBV5-1 and J usage is TRBJ2-7; maybe TRBD1 (5 bases). This CDR3 contains 15 residues. The germline V gene encodes CDR1 SGHRS and CDR2 YFSETQ. V was trimmed by 0 bases and J by 5 bases, leaving 15 bases between them. The CDR3 nucleotides are TGCGCCAGCAGCTTGGAGGTGTCAGGGAACCACGAGCAGTACTTC. Protein sequence: CASSLEVSGNHEQYF.

In this sample, this clone turned up a few times. The chain recombines TRBV7-8 with TRBJ2-7, with D hard to call. V was cut by 3 bases and J by 1 base, with 7 bases left in between. The CDR3 length is 13 residues. Germline V lookup: CDR1 SGHVS, CDR2 FQNEAQ. DNA for the CDR3: TGTGCCAGCAGCTTGTCCAGTTCCTACGAGCAGTACTTC. This translates into CASSLSSSYEQYF.

V usage is TRBV7-3 and J usage is TRBJ2-3; perhaps TRBD2 as D (7 bases). The CDR3 consists of 15 residues. Germline V gives CDR1 SGHTA, CDR2 FQGTGA. V shed 1 base and J shed 4 bases, with 12 bases lying between them. This chain's CDR3 is CASSLSGGDPDTQYF. DNA of the CDR3: TGTGCCAGCAGCTTAAGCGGGGGCGACCCAGATACGCAGTATTTT.

The CDR3 DNA sequence: TGTGCCAGCAGCCCGGGACTAGCGGGGGGGCTTGTAGATACGCAGTATTTT. It is translated as CASSPGLAGGLVDTQYF. V usage is TRBV11-3 and J usage is TRBJ2-3; 16 bases line up with TRBD2. V trimming: 5 bases; J trimming: 5 bases; junction bases outside the gene matches: 7. In germline, CDR1 is SGHNT, CDR2 YENEEA. The CDR3 contains 17 residues.

This clone occurred once. The rearrangement links TRBV6-2 or TRBV6-3 to TRBJ1-1; the D gene is possibly TRBD1 (6 bases). This CDR3 is 15 amino acids long. The V gene lost 2 bases and the J gene lost 1 base, with 11 bases spanning the gap. Germline V gives CDR1 MNHEY, CDR2 SVGEGT. CDR3 coding DNA: TGTGCCAGCAGTTACCGAACAGGGAGGAACACTGAAGCTTTCTTT. Protein sequence: CASSYRTGRNTEAFF.

The chain is built from TRBV30 and TRBJ1-4; D not certain. Trimming shortened V by 1 base and J by 6 bases, and 9 bases separated the two germline ends. The germline V gene encodes CDR1 GTSNPN and CDR2 SVGIG (reference sequence). This CDR3 has 13 residues. In DNA, the CDR3 is TGTGCCTGGAGTGAGAGGGCGGATGAAAAACTGTTTTTT. Protein product: CAWSERADEKLFF.

This chain links TRBV7-3 with TRBJ2-2; TRBD2 agrees at 8 bases. CDR3 length: 16 residues. Trimming cost V 8 bases and J 4 bases; bases outside gene matches: 12. Per germline, CDR1 SGHTA and CDR2 FQGTGA. The CDR3 protein is CASGKGVAGSTGELFF. The CDR3 nucleotides read TGTGCCAGCGGCAAGGGGGTAGCGGGGAGCACCGGGGAGCTGTTTTTT. Variable domain in full (rest from reference TRBV7-3 and TRBJ2-2): GAGVSQTPSNKVTEKGKYVELRCDPISGHTALYWYRQSLGQGPEFLIYFQGTGAADDSGLPNDRFFAVRPEGSVSTLKIQRTERGDSAVYLCASGKGVAGSTGELFFGEGSRLTVL.